This T cell receptor (beta chain) was profiled in a study of blood T cell repertoires in COVID-19. Study at large: The United States, Italy and Spain were the sources of the acute and convalescent COVID-19 samples.

This clone appeared a few times. The germline gives CDR1 SGHAT, CDR2 FQNNGV. V lost 6 bases to trimming and J lost 7 bases; unmatched junction nucleotides: 6. This CDR3 has 13 residues. In the authors' methods: It was from reference gene primer amplification that nucleated cell counts were estimated. The data were produced by immunoSEQ multiplex PCR, yet TCRdb's version contains in-frame clones alone and is incomplete. V, J and clone size derive from that table, while D and trimming were established from the DNA sequence. In the table there are about 140,000 clones, about four fifths of which are singletons.

This chain connects TRBV11-2 to TRBJ2-5; 9 bases line up with TRBD2. Material for sequencing was peripheral blood. The receptor was isolated from a woman aged 60-70 years with acute or convalescent COVID-19. The CDR3 DNA is TGTGCCAGCAGTAGCGGGAGTGAAGGGACCCAGTACTTC. Its translation is CASSSGSEGTQYF.